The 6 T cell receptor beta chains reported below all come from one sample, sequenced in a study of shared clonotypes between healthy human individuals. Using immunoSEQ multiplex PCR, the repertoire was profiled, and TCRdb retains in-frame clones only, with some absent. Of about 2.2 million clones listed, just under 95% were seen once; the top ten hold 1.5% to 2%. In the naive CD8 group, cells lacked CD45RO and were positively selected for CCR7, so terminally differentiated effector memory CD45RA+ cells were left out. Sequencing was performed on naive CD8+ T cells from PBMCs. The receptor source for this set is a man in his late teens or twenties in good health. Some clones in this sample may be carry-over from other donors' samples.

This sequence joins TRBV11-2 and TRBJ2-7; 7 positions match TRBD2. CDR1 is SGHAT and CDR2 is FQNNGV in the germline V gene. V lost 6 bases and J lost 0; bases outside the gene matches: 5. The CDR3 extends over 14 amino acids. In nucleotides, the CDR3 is TGTGCCAGCAGGGGAGGGAGAAGCTCCTACGAGCAGTACTTC. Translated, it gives CASRGGRSSYEQYF. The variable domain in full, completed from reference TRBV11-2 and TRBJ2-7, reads EAGVAQSPRYKIIEKRQSVAFWCNPISGHATLYWYQQILGQGPKLLIQFQNNGVVDDSQLPKDRFSAERLKGVDSTLKIQPAKLEDSAVYLCASRGGRSSYEQYFGPGTRLTVT.

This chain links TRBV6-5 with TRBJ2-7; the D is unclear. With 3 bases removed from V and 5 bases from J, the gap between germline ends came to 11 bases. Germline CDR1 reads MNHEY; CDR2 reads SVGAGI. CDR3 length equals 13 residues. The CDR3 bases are TGTGCCAGCAGTTATCCTTCCACGCACGAGCAGTACTTC. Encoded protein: CASSYPSTHEQYF.

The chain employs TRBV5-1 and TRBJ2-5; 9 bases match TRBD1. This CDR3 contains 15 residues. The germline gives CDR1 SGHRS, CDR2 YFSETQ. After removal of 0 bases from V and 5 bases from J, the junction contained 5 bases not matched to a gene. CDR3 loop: CASSLDRGRLETQYF. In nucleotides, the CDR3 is TGCGCCAGCAGCTTGGACAGGGGGCGGTTGGAGACCCAGTACTTC.

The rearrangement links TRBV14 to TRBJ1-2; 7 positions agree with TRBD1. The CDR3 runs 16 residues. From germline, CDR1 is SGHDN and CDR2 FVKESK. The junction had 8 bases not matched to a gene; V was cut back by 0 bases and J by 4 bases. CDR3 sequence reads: CASSQDHLGGGYGYTF. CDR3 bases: TGTGCCAGCAGCCAAGACCACTTAGGGGGCGGCTATGGCTACACCTTC.

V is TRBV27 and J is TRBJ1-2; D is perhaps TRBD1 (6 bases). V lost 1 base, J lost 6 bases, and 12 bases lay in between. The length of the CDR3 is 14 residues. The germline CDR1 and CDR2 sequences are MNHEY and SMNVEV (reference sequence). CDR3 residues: CASSLYRVGHGYTF. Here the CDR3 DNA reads TGTGCCAGCAGTTTATACAGGGTGGGTCATGGCTACACCTTC.

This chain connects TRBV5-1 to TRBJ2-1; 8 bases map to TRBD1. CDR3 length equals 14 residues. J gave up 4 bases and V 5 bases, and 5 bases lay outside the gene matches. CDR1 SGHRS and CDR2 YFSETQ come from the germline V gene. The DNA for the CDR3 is TGCGCCAGCAGGGACAGGGCGAGATACAATGAGCAGTTCTTC. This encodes CASRDRARYNEQFF.